This T cell receptor (beta chain) appears in the sequencing data of a study of molecular identifiers for immune sequencing clone quantification. In this sample, this clonotype turned up a few times. The authors built bulk TCR libraries by previously described methods with listed TCR primers. TCRdb re-called the PCR reads through MiXCR, storing one row per CDR3 protein. The sample shows about 510,000 distinct CDR3 sequences, around 25% of them seen only once. This CDR3 contains 16 residues. CDR1 SGHNT and CDR2 YYREEE come from the germline V gene (reference sequence). With 3 bases clipped from V and 5 bases from J, the junction kept 8 bases outside the gene matches.

The receptor was derived from a human donor in good health. Some libraries in this study had Jurkat cell RNA spiked in. The sequencing input was naive CD8+ T cells from blood, with Jurkat cell RNA spiked in. Subset specified: FACS-sorted CD8+CD4-CCR7+CD45RA+ naive T cells. The chain recombines TRBV5-4 with TRBJ2-2, with 9 bases identical to TRBD1. The CDR3 DNA reads TGTGCCAGCAGCTCCATCGGGACAGGGTGGACCGGGGAGCTGTTTTTT. It codes for CASSSIGTGWTGELFF.